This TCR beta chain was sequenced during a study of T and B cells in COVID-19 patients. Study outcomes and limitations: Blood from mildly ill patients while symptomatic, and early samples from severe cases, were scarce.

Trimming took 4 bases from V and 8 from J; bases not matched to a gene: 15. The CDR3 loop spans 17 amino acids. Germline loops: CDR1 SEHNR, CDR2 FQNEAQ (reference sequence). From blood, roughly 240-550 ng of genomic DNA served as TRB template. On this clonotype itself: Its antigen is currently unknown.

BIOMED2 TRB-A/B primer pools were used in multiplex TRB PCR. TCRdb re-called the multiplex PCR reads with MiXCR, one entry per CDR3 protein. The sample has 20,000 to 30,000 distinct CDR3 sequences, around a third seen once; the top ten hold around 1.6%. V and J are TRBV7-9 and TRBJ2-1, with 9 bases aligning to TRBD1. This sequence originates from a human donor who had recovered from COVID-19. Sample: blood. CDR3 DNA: TGTGCCAGCAGCTCAACAGGGGGCAGGGAGAAGAGAGATGAGCAGTTCTTC. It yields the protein CASSSTGGREKRDEQFF.